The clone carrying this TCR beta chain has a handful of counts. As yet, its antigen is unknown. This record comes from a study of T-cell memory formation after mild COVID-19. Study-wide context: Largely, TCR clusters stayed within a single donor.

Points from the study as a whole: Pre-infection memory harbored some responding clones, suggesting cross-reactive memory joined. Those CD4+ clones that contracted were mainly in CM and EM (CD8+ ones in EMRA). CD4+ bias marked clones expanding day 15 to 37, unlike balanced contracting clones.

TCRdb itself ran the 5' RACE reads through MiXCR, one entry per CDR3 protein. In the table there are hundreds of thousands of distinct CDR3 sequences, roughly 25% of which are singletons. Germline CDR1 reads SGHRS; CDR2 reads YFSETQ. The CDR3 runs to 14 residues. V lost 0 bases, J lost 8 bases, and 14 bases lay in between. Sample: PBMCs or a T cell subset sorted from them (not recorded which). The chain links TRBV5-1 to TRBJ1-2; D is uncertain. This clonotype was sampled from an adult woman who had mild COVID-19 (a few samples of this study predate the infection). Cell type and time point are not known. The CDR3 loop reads CASSLGVEGIGYTF. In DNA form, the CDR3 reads TGCGCCAGCAGCTTGGGGGTTGAGGGAATCGGCTACACCTTC.